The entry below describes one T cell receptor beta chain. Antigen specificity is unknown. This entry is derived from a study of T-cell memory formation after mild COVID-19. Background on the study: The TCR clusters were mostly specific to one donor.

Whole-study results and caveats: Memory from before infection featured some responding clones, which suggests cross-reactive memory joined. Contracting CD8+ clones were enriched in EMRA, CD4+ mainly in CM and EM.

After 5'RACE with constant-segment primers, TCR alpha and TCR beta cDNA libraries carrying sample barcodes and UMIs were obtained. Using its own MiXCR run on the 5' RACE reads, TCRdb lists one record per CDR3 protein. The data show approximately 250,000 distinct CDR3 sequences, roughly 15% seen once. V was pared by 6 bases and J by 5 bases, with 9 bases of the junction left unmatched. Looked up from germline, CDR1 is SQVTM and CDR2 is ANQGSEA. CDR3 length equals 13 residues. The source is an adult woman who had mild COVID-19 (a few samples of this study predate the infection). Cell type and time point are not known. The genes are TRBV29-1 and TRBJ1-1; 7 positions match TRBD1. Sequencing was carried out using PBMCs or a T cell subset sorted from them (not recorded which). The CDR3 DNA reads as TGCAGCGTCCGACAGGGAGGTGAAACTGAAGCTTTCTTT. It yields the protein CSVRQGGETEAFF.